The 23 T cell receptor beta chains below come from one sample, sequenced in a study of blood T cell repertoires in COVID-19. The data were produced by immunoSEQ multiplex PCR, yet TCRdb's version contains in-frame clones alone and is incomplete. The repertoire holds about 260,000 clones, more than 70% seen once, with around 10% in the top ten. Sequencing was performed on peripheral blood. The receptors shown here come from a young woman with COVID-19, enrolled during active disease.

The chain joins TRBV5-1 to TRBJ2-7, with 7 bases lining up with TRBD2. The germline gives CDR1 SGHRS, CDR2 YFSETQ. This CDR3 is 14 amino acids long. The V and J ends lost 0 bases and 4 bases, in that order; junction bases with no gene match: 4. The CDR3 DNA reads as TGCGCCAGCAGCTTGGGAGGGAGGGCTTACGAGCAGTACTTC. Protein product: CASSLGGRAYEQYF.

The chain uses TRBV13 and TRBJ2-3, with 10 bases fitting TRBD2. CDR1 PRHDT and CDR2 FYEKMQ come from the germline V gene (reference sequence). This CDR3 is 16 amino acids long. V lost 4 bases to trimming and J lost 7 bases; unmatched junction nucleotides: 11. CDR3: CASSSRTSGDGYTQYF. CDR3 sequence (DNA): TGTGCCAGCAGCTCTCGGACTAGCGGAGATGGGTATACGCAGTATTTT.

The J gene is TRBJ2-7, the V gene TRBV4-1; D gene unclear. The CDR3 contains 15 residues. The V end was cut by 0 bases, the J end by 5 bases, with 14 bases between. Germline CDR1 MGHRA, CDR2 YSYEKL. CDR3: CASSQDSPAPNEQYF. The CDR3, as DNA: TGCGCCAGCAGCCAAGATTCTCCCGCCCCTAACGAGCAGTACTTC.

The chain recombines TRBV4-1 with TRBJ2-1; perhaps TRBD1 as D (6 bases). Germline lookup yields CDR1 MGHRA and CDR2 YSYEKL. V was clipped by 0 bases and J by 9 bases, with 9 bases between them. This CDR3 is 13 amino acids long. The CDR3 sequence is CASSQDRGGEQFF. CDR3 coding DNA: TGCGCCAGCAGCCAAGATCGAGGGGGTGAGCAGTTCTTC.

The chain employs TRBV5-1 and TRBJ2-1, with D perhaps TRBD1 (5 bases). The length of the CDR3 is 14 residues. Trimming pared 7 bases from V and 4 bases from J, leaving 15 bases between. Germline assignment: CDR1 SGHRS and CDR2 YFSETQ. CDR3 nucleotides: TGCGCCAGCGGTACCCCAGGGAAATACAATGAGCAGTTCTTC. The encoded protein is CASGTPGKYNEQFF.

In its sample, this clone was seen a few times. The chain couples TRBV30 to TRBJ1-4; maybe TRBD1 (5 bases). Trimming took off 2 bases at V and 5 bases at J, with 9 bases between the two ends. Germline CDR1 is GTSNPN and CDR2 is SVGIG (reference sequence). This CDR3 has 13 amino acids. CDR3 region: CAWSQGRNEKLFF. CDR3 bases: TGTGCCTGGAGTCAGGGAAGGAATGAAAAACTGTTTTTT.

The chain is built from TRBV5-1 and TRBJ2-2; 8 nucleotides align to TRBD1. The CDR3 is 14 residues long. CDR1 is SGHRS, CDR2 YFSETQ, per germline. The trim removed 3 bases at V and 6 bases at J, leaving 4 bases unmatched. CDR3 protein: CASSSGQAAGELFF. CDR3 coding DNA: TGCGCCAGCAGCTCGGGACAGGCGGCCGGGGAGCTGTTTTTT.

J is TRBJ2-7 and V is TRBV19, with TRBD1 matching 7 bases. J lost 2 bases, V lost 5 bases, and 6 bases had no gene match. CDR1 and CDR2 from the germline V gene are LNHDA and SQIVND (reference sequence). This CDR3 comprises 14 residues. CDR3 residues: CASSPPGQPYEQYF. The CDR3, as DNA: TGTGCCAGTAGTCCACCGGGACAGCCCTACGAGCAGTACTTC.

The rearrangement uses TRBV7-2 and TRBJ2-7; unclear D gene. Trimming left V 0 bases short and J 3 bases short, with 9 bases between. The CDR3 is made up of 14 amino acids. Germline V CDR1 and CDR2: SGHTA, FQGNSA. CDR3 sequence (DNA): TGTGCCAGCAGCTTAGCGGTCGGTCTCTACGAGCAGTACTTC. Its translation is CASSLAVGLYEQYF. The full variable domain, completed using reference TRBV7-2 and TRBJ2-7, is GAGVSQSPSNKVTEKGKDVELRCDPISGHTALYWYRQSLGQGLEFLIYFQGNSAPDKSGLPSDRFSAERTGGSVSTLTIQRTQQEDSAVYLCASSLAVGLYEQYFGPGTRLTVT.

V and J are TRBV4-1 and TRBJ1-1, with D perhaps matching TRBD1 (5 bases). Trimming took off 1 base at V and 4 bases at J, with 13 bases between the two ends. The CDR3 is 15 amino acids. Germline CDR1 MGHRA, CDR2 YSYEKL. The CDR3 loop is CASSQVPGRPTEAFF. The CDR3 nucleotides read TGCGCCAGCAGCCAAGTACCAGGGAGGCCCACTGAAGCTTTCTTT.

CDR3 DNA: TGCAGCGTTGTCTTCGGGACAGGGAACACTGAAGCTTTCTTT. Translation: CSVVFGTGNTEAFF. This chain links TRBV29-1 with TRBJ1-1; 8 positions agree with TRBD1. The CDR3 spans 14 residues. J lost 1 base, V lost 4 bases, and 5 bases had no gene match. The germline V gene encodes CDR1 SQVTM and CDR2 ANQGSEA.

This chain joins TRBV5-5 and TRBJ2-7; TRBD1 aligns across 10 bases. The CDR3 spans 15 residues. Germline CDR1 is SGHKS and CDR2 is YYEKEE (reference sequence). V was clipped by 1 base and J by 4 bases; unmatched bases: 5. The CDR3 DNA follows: TGTGCCAGCAGCTTGACCGGGACAGGGGAATACGAGCAGTACTTC. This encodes CASSLTGTGEYEQYF. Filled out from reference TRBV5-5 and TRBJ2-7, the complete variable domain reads DAGVTQSPTHLIKTRGQQVTLRCSPISGHKSVSWYQQVLGQGPQFIFQYYEKEERGRGNFPDRFSARQFPNYSSELNVNALLLGDSALYLCASSLTGTGEYEQYFGPGTRLTVT.

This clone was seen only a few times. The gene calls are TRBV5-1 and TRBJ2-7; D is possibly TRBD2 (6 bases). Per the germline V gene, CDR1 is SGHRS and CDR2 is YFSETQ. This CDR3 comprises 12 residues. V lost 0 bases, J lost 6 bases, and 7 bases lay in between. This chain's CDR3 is CASSLGAGEQYF. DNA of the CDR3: TGCGCCAGCAGCTTGGGAGCGGGCGAGCAGTACTTC.

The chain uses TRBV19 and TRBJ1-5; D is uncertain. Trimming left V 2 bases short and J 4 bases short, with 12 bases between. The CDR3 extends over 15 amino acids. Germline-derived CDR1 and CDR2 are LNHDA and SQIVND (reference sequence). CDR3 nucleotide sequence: TGTGCCAGTAGTATATCGGGGAATAGTAATCAGCCCCAGCATTTT. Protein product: CASSISGNSNQPQHF.

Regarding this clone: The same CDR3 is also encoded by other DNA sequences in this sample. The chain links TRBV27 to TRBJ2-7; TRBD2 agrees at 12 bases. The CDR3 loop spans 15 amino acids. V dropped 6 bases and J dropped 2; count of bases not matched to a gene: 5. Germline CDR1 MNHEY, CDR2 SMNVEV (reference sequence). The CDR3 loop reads CASSLGLAGAYEQYF. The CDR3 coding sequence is TGTGCCAGCAGCCTGGGACTAGCGGGCGCCTACGAGCAGTACTTC.

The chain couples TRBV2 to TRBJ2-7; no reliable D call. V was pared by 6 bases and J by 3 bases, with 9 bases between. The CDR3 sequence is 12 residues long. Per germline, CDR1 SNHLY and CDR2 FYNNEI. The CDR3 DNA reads TGTGCCAGCAGGCGTTCAGGCTACGAGCAGTACTTC. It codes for CASRRSGYEQYF.

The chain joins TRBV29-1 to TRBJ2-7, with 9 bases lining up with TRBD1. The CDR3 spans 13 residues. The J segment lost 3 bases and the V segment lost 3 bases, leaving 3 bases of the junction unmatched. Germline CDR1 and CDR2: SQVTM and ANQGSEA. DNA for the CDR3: TGCAGCGTTGAGTGGACAGGGGACTACGAGCAGTACTTC. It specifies CSVEWTGDYEQYF.

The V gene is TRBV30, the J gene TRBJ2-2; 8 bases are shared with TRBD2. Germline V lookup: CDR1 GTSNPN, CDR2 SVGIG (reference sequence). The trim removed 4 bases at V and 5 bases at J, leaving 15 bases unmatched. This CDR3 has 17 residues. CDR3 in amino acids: CAWTWPPAGVETGELFF. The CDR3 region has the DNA TGTGCCTGGACTTGGCCCCCAGCGGGAGTTGAAACCGGGGAGCTGTTTTTT.

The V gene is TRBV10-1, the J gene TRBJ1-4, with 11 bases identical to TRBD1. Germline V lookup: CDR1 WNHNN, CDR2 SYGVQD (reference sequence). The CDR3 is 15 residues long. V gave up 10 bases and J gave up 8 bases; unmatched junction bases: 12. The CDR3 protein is CATRDRGGRREKLFF. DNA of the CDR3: TGCGCCACCAGGGACAGGGGGGGGAGGCGGGAAAAACTGTTTTTT.

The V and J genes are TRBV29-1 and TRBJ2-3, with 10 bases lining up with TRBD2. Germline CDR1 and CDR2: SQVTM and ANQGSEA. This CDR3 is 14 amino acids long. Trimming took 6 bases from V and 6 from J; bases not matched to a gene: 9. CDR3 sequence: CSVKTSGNKDTQYF. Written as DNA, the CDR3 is TGCAGCGTCAAAACTAGCGGGAACAAGGATACGCAGTATTTT.

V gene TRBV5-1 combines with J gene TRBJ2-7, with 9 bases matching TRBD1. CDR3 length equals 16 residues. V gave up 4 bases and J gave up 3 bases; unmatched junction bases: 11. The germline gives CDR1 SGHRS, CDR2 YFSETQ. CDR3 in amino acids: CASSGDPGTGYYEQYF. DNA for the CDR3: TGCGCCAGCAGCGGGGACCCCGGGACAGGGTACTACGAGCAGTACTTC. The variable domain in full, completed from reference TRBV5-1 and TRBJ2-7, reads KAGVTQTPRYLIKTRGQQVTLSCSPISGHRSVSWYQQTPGQGLQFLFEYFSETQRNKGNFPGRFSGRQFSNSRSEMNVSTLELGDSALYLCASSGDPGTGYYEQYFGPGTRLTVT.

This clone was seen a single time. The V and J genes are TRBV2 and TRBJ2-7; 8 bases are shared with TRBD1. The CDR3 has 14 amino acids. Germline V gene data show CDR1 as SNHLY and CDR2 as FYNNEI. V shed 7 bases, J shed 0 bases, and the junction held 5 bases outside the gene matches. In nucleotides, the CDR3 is TGTGCCAGCAATCAACAGGGGGGCTCCTACGAGCAGTACTTC. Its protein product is CASNQQGGSYEQYF.

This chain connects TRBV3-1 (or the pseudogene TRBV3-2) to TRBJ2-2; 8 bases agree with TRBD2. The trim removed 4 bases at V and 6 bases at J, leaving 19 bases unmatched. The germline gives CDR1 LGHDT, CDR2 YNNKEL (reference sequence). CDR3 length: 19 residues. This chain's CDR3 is CASSPRMYRTSSFSGELFF. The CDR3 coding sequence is TGTGCCAGCAGCCCCCGAATGTACCGGACTAGCAGTTTCTCCGGGGAGCTGTTTTTT.